This entry is about one T cell receptor beta chain. This record comes from a study of molecular identifiers for immune sequencing clone quantification. Germline V lookup: CDR1 LGHNA, CDR2 YSLEER. V was shortened by 5 bases and J by 6 bases, with 20 bases between the two germline ends. The CDR3 runs to 16 residues. Isolation of naive CD8 T cells was achieved by sorting on a CD8+CD4-CCR7+CD45RA+ phenotype. TCRdb re-called the PCR reads with MiXCR, one entry per CDR3 protein. The sample gives 460,000 or so distinct CDR3 sequences, around 23% of which show up once; over 0.6% is in the top ten. This TCR was recovered from a human donor in good health. Some libraries in this study had Jurkat cell RNA spiked in. Sample: naive CD8+ T cells from blood, with Jurkat cell RNA spiked in. Documented subset: FACS-sorted CD8+CD4-CCR7+CD45RA+ naive T cells. The V and J genes are TRBV4-3 and TRBJ1-3; no firm D call. The CDR3 bases are TGCGCCAGCAGCGAGAGTTTGTACACATTCGAAAACACCATATATTTT. It encodes CASSESLYTFENTIYF.